This TCR beta chain appears in the sequencing data of a study of response to subunit inactivated influenza vaccine. Study-wide points: The authors suggested that every seasonal influenza vaccination recruits few new T cells.

TCRdb recomputed calls from the RT-PCR reads with MiXCR, one row per CDR3 protein. The sample includes more than 700,000 distinct CDR3 sequences, approximately 22% seen only once; the top ten take about 10%. This CDR3 has 15 amino acids. V lost 5 bases to trimming and J lost 2 bases; unmatched junction nucleotides: 4. Germline CDR1 reads SGHTA; CDR2 reads FQGNSA. Turning to this clonotype: What it binds is not known.

The source material was PBMCs from blood, sampled around 5 days after vaccination. The receptor was derived from a man over 45 who received an inactivated influenza vaccine. This sequence joins TRBV7-2 and TRBJ2-2, with 8 nucleotides matching TRBD1. The CDR3 DNA follows: TGTGCCAGCAGCATCGGACAGGGAAACACCGGGGAGCTGTTTTTT. It specifies CASSIGQGNTGELFF.